Presented here are 17 T cell receptor beta chains from one specimen sequenced in a study of T cells of healthy individuals (dated by TCRdb to 2017 to 2018). Library preparation used 5' RACE. Sequencing was carried out with an Illumina MiSeq. Using fastp at Q25 and MiXCR, TCRdb reprocessed the public reads and kept productive beta chains. CDR3 protein sequences are deduplicated, and each keeps its most common genes and DNA. The table for this sample lists about 40,000 distinct CDR3 sequences; 3.5% to 5.5% of them were counted only once. Clones ranked in the top ten supply 9.2% of the sample. These receptors came from a human donor in good health.

This clonotype was detected ten times or more. The V gene is TRBV29-1, the J gene TRBJ1-1; TRBD1 is a possible D gene (5 bases). The CDR3 length is 14 residues. Germline V gene lookup returns CDR1 SQVTM and CDR2 ANQGSEA. V dropped 5 bases and J dropped 8 bases, with 21 bases sitting between them. CDR3 sequence reads: CSVPHVRGRREAFF. The CDR3 nucleotides read TGCAGCGTTCCCCACGTGAGGGGTCGGAGAGAAGCTTTCTTT.

This clonotype was counted ten times or more. The rearrangement links TRBV18 to TRBJ2-7, with D perhaps TRBD1 or TRBD2 (5 bases each). The ends were cut back, 6 bases at V and 0 bases at J, with 9 bases in the middle. CDR3 length: 13 residues. CDR1 is KGHSH and CDR2 is LQKENI in the germline V gene. CDR3 loop: CASSPGASYEQYF. The CDR3 coding sequence is TGTGCCAGCTCGCCCGGGGCCTCCTACGAGCAGTACTTC.

Ten or more counts support this clonotype. The rearrangement links TRBV7-2 to TRBJ1-5; perhaps TRBD1 as D (5 bases). Germline loops: CDR1 SGHTA, CDR2 FQGNSA. The CDR3 is 17 residues long. The germline V and J ends were trimmed by 6 bases and 4 bases, with 22 bases remaining between them. The CDR3 sequence: CASSPSPLREGNQPQHF. The CDR3 DNA reads as TGTGCCAGCAGTCCTAGCCCGCTCAGGGAGGGAAATCAGCCCCAGCATTTT.

This clonotype has a count of ten or more. The chain employs TRBV7-9 and TRBJ2-6; 9 bases agree with TRBD1. Per germline, CDR1 SEHNR and CDR2 FQNEAQ (reference sequence). This CDR3 is built from 19 residues. V was clipped by 4 bases and J by 3 bases; unmatched bases: 13. As DNA, the CDR3 is TGTGCCAGCAGCTCCATTCCCGGGACAGGGAGAAGTGGGGCCAACGTCCTGACTTTC. Protein: CASSSIPGTGRSGANVLTF.

In this sample, this clonotype turned up many times. CDR3 protein: CASTTSGSGNTIYF. The DNA of the CDR3 is TGTGCCAGCACCACCAGTGGCTCTGGAAACACCATATATTTT. The chain links TRBV28 to TRBJ1-3, with D unresolved. Germline lookup yields CDR1 MDHEN and CDR2 SYDVKM. With 7 bases removed from V and 0 bases from J, the gap between germline ends came to 10 bases. CDR3 size: 14 residues.

V gene TRBV4-1 combines with J gene TRBJ1-3; the D is unclear. The germline CDR1 and CDR2 sequences are MGHRA and YSYEKL. Trimming took 2 bases from V and 0 from J, leaving 17 bases between them. The CDR3 length is 18 residues. The CDR3 sequence: CASSQLGEVYLSGNTIYF. In nucleotides, the CDR3 is TGCGCCAGCAGCCAACTTGGCGAGGTCTACCTCTCTGGAAACACCATATATTTT.

The chain uses TRBV12-5 and TRBJ2-6; D call uncertain. Germline CDR1 LGHNT, CDR2 FRNRAP. Between the trimmed V and J ends, which lost 0 bases and 0 bases, there was a span of 12 bases. This CDR3 comprises 18 residues. The CDR3 spells CASGLVFLGFSGANVLTF. DNA of the CDR3: TGTGCTAGTGGTTTGGTATTTTTGGGGTTCTCTGGGGCCAACGTCCTGACTTTC.

CDR3 bases: TGCGCCAGCAGCTTCACCGGGACAGCCTACGAGCAGTACTTC. This translates into CASSFTGTAYEQYF. The chain uses TRBV5-1 and TRBJ2-7; 7 bases are shared with TRBD1. Germline V lookup: CDR1 SGHRS, CDR2 YFSETQ. The CDR3 sequence is 14 residues long. After removal of 2 bases from V and 2 bases from J, the junction contained 4 bases not matched to a gene.

The sample holds many counts of this clonotype. V gene TRBV6-2 or TRBV6-3 combines with J gene TRBJ2-7; 7 positions match TRBD1. The V and J ends lost 4 bases and 4 bases, in that order; junction bases with no gene match: 7. The CDR3 length is 14 residues. The germline gives CDR1 MNHEY, CDR2 SVGEGT. The CDR3 DNA reads TGTGCCAGCAGTTTTCGCCCCAGGGGGTACGAGCAGTACTTC. Translating gives CASSFRPRGYEQYF.

This clonotype appeared a few times. This chain links TRBV19 with TRBJ1-2; D call uncertain. The CDR3 totals 13 residues. Trimming cost V 3 bases and J 0 bases, with 5 bases left between them. Germline loops: CDR1 LNHDA, CDR2 SQIVND (reference sequence). CDR3 bases: TGTGCCAGTAGTATGGACCCTAACTATGGCTACACCTTC. Translation gives CASSMDPNYGYTF.

The sample holds many counts of this clonotype. This chain links TRBV2 with TRBJ2-1; D possibly corresponds to TRBD2 (5 bases). The V gene's germline CDR1 is SNHLY and CDR2 FYNNEI. This CDR3 spans 15 amino acids. V was cut by 6 bases and J by 9 bases, with 21 bases left in between. CDR3: CASRVPVGALSEQFF. DNA for the CDR3: TGTGCCAGCAGGGTCCCCGTGGGAGCTCTGAGTGAGCAGTTCTTC.

In this sample, this clonotype turned up many times. The chain has TRBV3-1 and TRBJ1-3, with D maybe TRBD1 (6 bases). The length of the CDR3 is 13 residues. Germline V lookup: CDR1 LGHDT, CDR2 YNNKEL (reference sequence). V was shortened by 6 bases and J by 6 bases, with 12 bases between the two germline ends. The CDR3 nucleotides read TGTGCCAGCAGGCGGGACACAGAAAACACCATATATTTT. Its translation is CASRRDTENTIYF.

This clonotype was picked up many times. The chain carries TRBV27 and TRBJ2-5; TRBD2 is a possible D gene (6 bases). Trimming removed 6 bases at V and 5 bases at J, with 10 bases between. CDR3 size: 12 residues. The germline V gene encodes CDR1 MNHEY and CDR2 SMNVEV (reference sequence). CDR3 sequence reads: CASSSEGETQYF. The CDR3 region has the DNA TGTGCCAGCAGCTCGGAGGGGGAGACCCAGTACTTC.

This clonotype has at least ten counts. The rearrangement uses TRBV7-9 and TRBJ1-3; D may be TRBD1 (6 bases). Germline V gene data show CDR1 as SEHNR and CDR2 as FQNEAQ (reference sequence). This CDR3 has 15 residues. Trimming left V 4 bases short and J 0 bases short, with 10 bases between. The CDR3 region is CASSSGGFSGNTIYF. DNA of the CDR3: TGTGCCAGCAGCTCTGGGGGCTTCTCTGGAAACACCATATATTTT.

Many counts were recorded for this clonotype. The chain joins TRBV14 to TRBJ2-3, with 7 nucleotides matching TRBD2. The CDR3 is made up of 13 amino acids. Germline V lookup: CDR1 SGHDN, CDR2 FVKESK. Trimming at V came to 5 bases and at J to 4 bases, leaving 3 bases not matched to a gene. CDR3 sequence reads: CASSTTSADTQYF. The CDR3 DNA reads as TGTGCCAGCAGCACCACTAGCGCAGATACGCAGTATTTT.

This clonotype has a count of ten or more. V is TRBV6-4 and J is TRBJ1-1; the match to TRBD1 covers 8 bases. The CDR3 length is 13 residues. The germline CDR1 and CDR2 sequences are MRHNA and SNTAGT. J lost 3 bases, V lost 8 bases, and 5 bases had no gene match. The chain's CDR3 is CASALDRDTEAFF. The CDR3 DNA follows: TGTGCCAGCGCTTTGGACAGGGACACTGAAGCTTTCTTT.

This clonotype was seen ten or more times. The chain joins TRBV12-3 or TRBV12-4 to TRBJ1-2, with 8 bases fitting TRBD1. The CDR3 runs 17 residues. With 3 bases clipped from V and 10 bases from J, the junction kept 19 bases outside the gene matches. CDR3 protein: CASSFIGYSGQVKDYTF. CDR3 nucleotide sequence: TGTGCCAGCAGTTTTATAGGGTATTCGGGACAGGTAAAAGACTACACCTTC.